Below are 28 T cell receptor beta chains sequenced from a single sample in a study of cytomegalovirus exposure and HLA in healthy donors. 60 Vbeta and 13 Jbeta primers were used in PCR. Only in-frame clones appear in the TCRdb table, and some are missing; sequencing was by immunoSEQ multiplex PCR. The data show about 140,000 clones, with about 70% seen just once and over 2.5% held by the top ten. The sequenced sample was PBMCs. These receptor sequences come from a man aged 35 to 55 in good health and CMV-seronegative.

V is TRBV7-3 and J is TRBJ2-1, with 16 bases fitting TRBD2. The CDR3 is 17 residues long. Germline CDR1 SGHTA, CDR2 FQGTGA. With 6 bases clipped from V and 8 bases from J, the junction kept 10 bases outside the gene matches. CDR3 sequence: CASSTSGTSGGAYEQFF. DNA of the CDR3: TGTGCCAGCAGTACATCCGGGACTAGCGGGGGGGCCTATGAGCAGTTCTTC.

The chain couples TRBV6-6 to TRBJ2-7, with 14 bases lining up with TRBD2. The V gene's germline CDR1 is MNHNY and CDR2 SVGAGI (reference sequence). CDR3 length: 16 residues. V was pared by 5 bases and J by 3 bases, with 6 bases of the junction left unmatched. The CDR3 nucleotides are TGTGCCAGCAGTCGGGGGACTAGCGGGAGCCGCTACGAGCAGTACTTC. It specifies CASSRGTSGSRYEQYF.

This clone was found a few times. The chain links TRBV7-9 to TRBJ2-7; unclear D gene. The CDR3 extends over 12 amino acids. Per the germline V gene, CDR1 is SEHNR and CDR2 is FQNEAQ (reference sequence). V was cut by 0 bases and J by 2 bases, with 2 bases left in between. The CDR3 DNA sequence: TGTGCCAGCAGCTTAGCTACCTACGAGCAGTACTTC. Translating gives CASSLATYEQYF. The whole variable domain, remainder taken from reference TRBV7-9 and TRBJ2-7, is DTGVSQNPRHKITKRGQNVTFRCDPISEHNRLYWYRQTLGQGPEFLTYFQNEAQLEKSRLLSDRFSAERPKGSFSTLEIQRTEQGDSAMYLCASSLATYEQYFGPGTRLTVT.

V is TRBV9 and J is TRBJ2-3; TRBD2 agrees at 9 bases. The CDR3 covers 15 residues. Germline CDR1 reads SGDLS; CDR2 reads YYNGEE. Trimming removed 3 bases from V and 3 bases from J; junction bases left unmatched: 5. The CDR3 sequence: CASSGPSGMTDTQYF. The CDR3 DNA is TGTGCCAGCAGCGGTCCTAGCGGGATGACAGATACGCAGTATTTT.

The sample holds a few counts of this clone. This rearrangement joins TRBV6-5 to TRBJ2-5; 8 nucleotides agree with TRBD2. Looked up from germline, CDR1 is MNHEY and CDR2 is SVGAGI. The CDR3 length is 16 residues. Losses at the gene ends were 0 bases for V and 2 bases for J; bases not matched to a gene: 5. The CDR3 DNA reads as TGTGCCAGCAGTTACTCGCCGGGAGGGCTTCAAGAGACCCAGTACTTC. The encoded protein is CASSYSPGGLQETQYF.

The rearrangement links TRBV2 to TRBJ2-4; 7 positions agree with TRBD1. This CDR3 is built from 13 residues. J gave up 6 bases and V 4 bases, and 3 bases lay outside the gene matches. Germline V lookup: CDR1 SNHLY, CDR2 FYNNEI. CDR3: CASSVTGLNIQYF. CDR3 nucleotides: TGTGCCAGCAGTGTGACAGGGTTAAACATTCAGTACTTC.

This clone was counted between two and nine times. The chain couples TRBV6-5 to TRBJ1-5; a possible D gene is TRBD1 (5 bases). This CDR3 is built from 13 residues. The germline CDR1 and CDR2 sequences are MNHEY and SVGAGI. Trimming cost V 7 bases and J 6 bases, with 13 bases left between them. CDR3 DNA: TGTGCCAGCAAGGGGAGGTTTGGTCAGCCCCAGCATTTT. Encoded protein: CASKGRFGQPQHF.

The sample holds one count of this clone. This sequence joins TRBV30 and TRBJ1-3, with 10 bases identical to TRBD1. The V and J ends lost 7 bases and 3 bases, in that order; junction bases with no gene match: 12. From germline, CDR1 is GTSNPN and CDR2 SVGIG (reference sequence). The CDR3 contains 16 residues. The CDR3: CASLPGQGIIGNTIYF. The DNA for the CDR3 is TGTGCCTCACTTCCGGGACAGGGGATTATTGGAAACACCATATATTTT.

This clone was picked up a small number of times. The gene calls are TRBV19 and TRBJ1-1; D remains unclear. Deletions cut 3 bases from V and 7 bases from J, with 12 bases between. Germline CDR1 and CDR2: LNHDA and SQIVND (reference sequence). The CDR3 extends over 13 amino acids. The CDR3 reads CASSMGSNLEAFF. For the CDR3, the DNA is TGTGCCAGTAGTATGGGCAGCAACCTTGAAGCTTTCTTT.

This clone is a singleton in its sample. The V gene is TRBV9, the J gene TRBJ2-5, with 7 positions matching TRBD2. V trimming: 3 bases; J trimming: 6 bases; junction bases outside the gene matches: 14. CDR3 size: 16 residues. Germline CDR1 reads SGDLS; CDR2 reads YYNGEE. Here the CDR3 reads CASSAGGGSISKTQYF. DNA of the CDR3: TGTGCCAGCAGCGCCGGTGGCGGGAGTATCAGTAAGACCCAGTACTTC.

The chain combines TRBV19 with TRBJ1-5; 9 bases map to TRBD1. Germline CDR1 reads LNHDA; CDR2 reads SQIVND (reference sequence). The ends lost 6 bases at V and 0 bases at J; junction bases unmatched: 9. The CDR3 length is 17 residues. CDR3: CASSPGTGSNSNQPQHF. The CDR3 region has the DNA TGTGCCAGTAGCCCCGGGACAGGGAGCAATAGCAATCAGCCCCAGCATTTT.

This rearrangement joins TRBV11-2 to TRBJ1-6; TRBD1 matches at 7 bases. The CDR3 is made up of 17 amino acids. Germline V CDR1 and CDR2: SGHAT, FQNNGV. The trim removed 5 bases at V and 0 bases at J, leaving 7 bases unmatched. The CDR3 bases are TGTGCCAGCAGCGAACAGGGGTGGGGCTCCTATAATTCACCCCTCCACTTT. This translates into CASSEQGWGSYNSPLHF. The entire variable domain, with the rest obtained from reference TRBV11-2 and TRBJ1-6, is as follows: EAGVAQSPRYKIIEKRQSVAFWCNPISGHATLYWYQQILGQGPKLLIQFQNNGVVDDSQLPKDRFSAERLKGVDSTLKIQPAKLEDSAVYLCASSEQGWGSYNSPLHFGNGTRLTVT.

The J gene is TRBJ2-6, the V gene TRBV9, with D possibly TRBD1 on 6 matching bases. This CDR3 comprises 17 residues. V was cut by 4 bases and J by 0 bases, with 14 bases left in between. Looked up from germline, CDR1 is SGDLS and CDR2 is YYNGEE. The CDR3 here is CASSPRTEPSGANVLTF. DNA of the CDR3: TGTGCCAGCAGCCCGCGGACAGAACCCTCTGGGGCCAACGTCCTGACTTTC.

The rearrangement uses TRBV6-1 and TRBJ2-7, with a tentative D call TRBD1 (5 bases). V shed 8 bases and J shed 5 bases, with 16 bases lying between them. The CDR3 runs 13 residues. Germline V gene data show CDR1 as MNHNS and CDR2 as SASEGT. The DNA for the CDR3 is TGTGCCAGCTCCCCGGTGGGGCTCGACGAGCAGTACTTC. As protein: CASSPVGLDEQYF.

The V call is TRBV5-1, the J call TRBJ1-1, with TRBD1 matching 7 bases. The CDR3 is made up of 14 amino acids. Losses at the gene ends were 4 bases for V and 5 bases for J; bases not matched to a gene: 8. Germline values: CDR1 SGHRS, CDR2 YFSETQ. CDR3 DNA sequence: TGCGCCAGCAGCCAAGGGGGCGGTGAGACTGAAGCTTTCTTT. Its translation is CASSQGGGETEAFF.

The chain carries TRBV6-1 and TRBJ1-3; 9 nucleotides line up with TRBD1. This CDR3 contains 15 residues. The V gene's germline CDR1 is MNHNS and CDR2 SASEGT. Trimming removed 5 bases from V and 8 bases from J; junction bases left unmatched: 10. CDR3: CASSLPTTGGHTIYF. The CDR3 DNA reads TGTGCCAGCAGTCTTCCTACGACAGGGGGGCACACCATATATTTT.

The gene calls are TRBV5-8 and TRBJ1-2; a possible D gene is TRBD1 (5 bases). Germline CDR1 reads SGHTS; CDR2 reads YDEGEE. The CDR3 has 15 amino acids. With 3 bases removed from V and 4 bases from J, the gap between germline ends came to 16 bases. The CDR3 sequence is CASSYPRPTVYGYTF. In nucleotides, the CDR3 is TGTGCCAGCAGCTACCCCCGCCCGACAGTCTATGGCTACACCTTC.

The rearrangement links TRBV2 to TRBJ2-5; D is unclear. This CDR3 has 11 amino acids. Looked up from germline, CDR1 is SNHLY and CDR2 is FYNNEI. V lost 2 bases to trimming and J lost 5 bases, with 3 bases between them. CDR3 DNA: TGTGCCAGCAGTGAACGGGAGACCCAGTACTTC. It yields the protein CASSERETQYF.

The J gene is TRBJ1-2, the V gene TRBV4-3; weak D call: TRBD1 (5 bases). Germline CDR1 LGHNA, CDR2 YSLEER. With 1 base removed from V and 0 bases from J, the gap between germline ends came to 12 bases. The CDR3 covers 16 residues. The DNA of the CDR3 is TGCGCCAGCAGCCAAGTTCTGCAGGGCCCTAACTATGGCTACACCTTC. This encodes CASSQVLQGPNYGYTF.

This chain joins TRBV11-3 and TRBJ2-3; TRBD1 aligns across 7 bases. The V gene's germline CDR1 is SGHNT and CDR2 YENEEA. This CDR3 spans 15 amino acids. V dropped 5 bases and J dropped 4; count of bases not matched to a gene: 9. CDR3 in amino acids: CASSPREGASDTQYF. The DNA of the CDR3 is TGTGCCAGCAGCCCCCGAGAGGGGGCGTCAGATACGCAGTATTTT.

This clone appeared once. The rearrangement uses TRBV9 and TRBJ2-5, with TRBD2 as a possible D gene (7 bases). The CDR3 covers 15 residues. Trimming shortened V by 0 bases and J by 1 base, and 10 bases separated the two germline ends. Per the germline V gene, CDR1 is SGDLS and CDR2 is YYNGEE. CDR3: CASSVAAGAQETQYF. The CDR3 DNA reads TGTGCCAGCAGCGTAGCGGCGGGGGCCCAAGAGACCCAGTACTTC.

V gene TRBV2 combines with J gene TRBJ2-1; possibly TRBD2 for D (5 bases). This CDR3 has 12 amino acids. CDR1 and CDR2 (germline): SNHLY, FYNNEI. Trimming removed 6 bases at V and 4 bases at J, with 7 bases between. The CDR3 region is CASRTGYNEQFF. CDR3 nucleotides: TGTGCCAGCAGGACGGGGTACAATGAGCAGTTCTTC.

The genes are TRBV7-8 and TRBJ1-4, with 10 bases fitting TRBD1. After removal of 1 base from V and 7 bases from J, the junction contained 3 bases not matched to a gene. Germline-derived CDR1 and CDR2 are SGHVS and FQNEAQ. The CDR3 runs to 15 residues. The CDR3 reads CASSLGDRGREKLFF. The CDR3 DNA reads TGTGCCAGCAGCTTAGGAGACAGGGGGCGTGAAAAACTGTTTTTT.

This chain connects TRBV15 to TRBJ1-5, with D tentatively TRBD1 (6 bases). This CDR3 contains 14 residues. The V gene's germline CDR1 is LNHNV and CDR2 YYDKDF (reference sequence). V was pared by 0 bases and J by 7 bases, with 10 bases between. The CDR3 bases are TGTGCCACCAGCAGAGATCCGACAGGCCAGCCCCAGCATTTT. This encodes CATSRDPTGQPQHF.

With regard to this clone: The sample has other DNA sequences that encode this CDR3 too. V usage is TRBV29-1 and J usage is TRBJ2-5; D remains ambiguous. Germline CDR1 SQVTM, CDR2 ANQGSEA. There are 15 residues in the CDR3. Between the trimmed V and J ends, which lost 0 bases and 4 bases, there was a span of 15 bases. The CDR3 coding sequence is TGCAGCGTTGAAGATCTTGGTGCACTACTAGAGACCCAGTACTTC. Its translation is CSVEDLGALLETQYF.

The V and J genes are TRBV7-2 and TRBJ2-7, with 10 bases that match TRBD2. This CDR3 has 15 residues. V dropped 1 base and J dropped 2; count of bases not matched to a gene: 2. Looked up from germline, CDR1 is SGHTA and CDR2 is FQGNSA. CDR3 in DNA: TGTGCCAGCAGCTTAGTGGGACTAGCGCCCTACGAGCAGTACTTC. Protein sequence: CASSLVGLAPYEQYF.

The V call is TRBV29-1, the J call TRBJ1-4, with 8 positions matching TRBD1. After removal of 6 bases from V and 11 bases from J, the junction contained 5 bases not matched to a gene. The CDR3 contains 11 residues. Germline CDR1 is SQVTM and CDR2 is ANQGSEA. The CDR3 DNA is TGCAGCGTGAGGGCAGGGGGCAAACTGTTTTTT. This codes for CSVRAGGKLFF.

This clone was observed once. This rearrangement joins TRBV19 to TRBJ2-7; D possibly corresponds to TRBD2 (5 bases). V shed 6 bases and J shed 0 bases, with 9 bases lying between them. Germline CDR1 and CDR2: LNHDA and SQIVND (reference sequence). CDR3 size: 13 residues. The CDR3 region has the DNA TGTGCCAGTAGACCGGGAACCTCCTACGAGCAGTACTTC. Protein sequence: CASRPGTSYEQYF.